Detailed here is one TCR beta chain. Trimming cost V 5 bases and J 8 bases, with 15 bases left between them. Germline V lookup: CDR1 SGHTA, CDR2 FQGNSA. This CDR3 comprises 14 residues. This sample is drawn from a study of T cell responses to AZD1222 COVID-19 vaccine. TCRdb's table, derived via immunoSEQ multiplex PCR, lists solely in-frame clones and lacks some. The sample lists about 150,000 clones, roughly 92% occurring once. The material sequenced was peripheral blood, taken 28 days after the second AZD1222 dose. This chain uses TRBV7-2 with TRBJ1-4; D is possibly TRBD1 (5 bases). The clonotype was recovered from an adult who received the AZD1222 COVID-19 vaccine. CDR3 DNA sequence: TGTGCCAGCAGCACCGGGACCGCAGAGGAAAAACTGTTTTTT. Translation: CASSTGTAEEKLFF.